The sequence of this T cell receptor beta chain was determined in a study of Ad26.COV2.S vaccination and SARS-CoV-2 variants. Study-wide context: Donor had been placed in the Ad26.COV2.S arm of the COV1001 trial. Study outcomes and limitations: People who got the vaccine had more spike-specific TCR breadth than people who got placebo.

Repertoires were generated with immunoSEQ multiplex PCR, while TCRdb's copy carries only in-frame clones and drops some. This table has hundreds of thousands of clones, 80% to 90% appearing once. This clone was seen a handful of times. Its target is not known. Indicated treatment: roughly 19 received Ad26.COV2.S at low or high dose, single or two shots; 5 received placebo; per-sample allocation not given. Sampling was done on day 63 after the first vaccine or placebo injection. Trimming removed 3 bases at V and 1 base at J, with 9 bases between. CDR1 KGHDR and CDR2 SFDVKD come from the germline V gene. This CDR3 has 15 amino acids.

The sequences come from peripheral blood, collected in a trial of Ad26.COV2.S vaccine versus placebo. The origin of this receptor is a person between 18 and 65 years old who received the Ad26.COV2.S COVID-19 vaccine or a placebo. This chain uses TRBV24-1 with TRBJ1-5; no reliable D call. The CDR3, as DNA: TGTGCCACCAGTGATCTCACTGGAAGCAATCAGCCCCAGCATTTT. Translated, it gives CATSDLTGSNQPQHF.